The 6 T cell receptor beta chains listed next were all sequenced from one sample in a study of blood T cell repertoires in COVID-19. TCRdb's copy holds only in-frame clones and misses some; the assay was immunoSEQ multiplex PCR. There are around 80,000 clones in the sample; around 79% occur only once, and roughly 12% lies in the top ten. The sample was peripheral blood. All receptors come from a man older than 75 with acute or convalescent COVID-19.

This clone occurred a few times. J is TRBJ1-2 and V is TRBV27, with 8 bases identical to TRBD1. CDR3 length: 15 amino acids. J was trimmed by 1 base and V by 5 bases; bases with no gene match: 6. Germline-derived CDR1 and CDR2 are MNHEY and SMNVEV (reference sequence). The CDR3 loop reads CASSETGVVNYGYTF. The CDR3 nucleotides read TGTGCCAGCAGTGAGACAGGGGTAGTTAACTATGGCTACACCTTC.

CDR3 DNA: TGTGCCAGCGGGGGACAAAGCACCGGGGAGCTGTTTTTT. Encoded protein: CASGGQSTGELFF. The chain couples TRBV2 to TRBJ2-2; D may be TRBD1 (6 bases). CDR1 is SNHLY and CDR2 is FYNNEI in the germline V gene. This CDR3 is 13 amino acids long. Trimming removed 8 bases at V and 4 bases at J, with 11 bases between.

Turning to this clone: This specimen includes other DNA sequences encoding the same CDR3. The V and J genes are TRBV11-3 and TRBJ2-7; D is uncertain. CDR3 length: 15 residues. V was cut by 6 bases and J by 4 bases, with 19 bases left in between. CDR1 SGHNT and CDR2 YENEEA come from the germline V gene. The CDR3 sequence: CASSLRSGDGYEQYF. The CDR3 DNA reads TGTGCCAGCAGTTTACGATCAGGCGACGGATACGAGCAGTACTTC.

The chain uses TRBV5-1 and TRBJ1-5; 9 nucleotides agree with TRBD1. V dropped 4 bases and J dropped 2; count of bases not matched to a gene: 4. This CDR3 is built from 15 residues. Germline V lookup: CDR1 SGHRS, CDR2 YFSETQ. CDR3 sequence (DNA): TGCGCCAGCAGCACGGGACAGGGAGGCAATCAGCCCCAGCATTTT. Protein product: CASSTGQGGNQPQHF. Full variable domain (remainder filled in from reference TRBV5-1 and TRBJ1-5): KAGVTQTPRYLIKTRGQQVTLSCSPISGHRSVSWYQQTPGQGLQFLFEYFSETQRNKGNFPGRFSGRQFSNSRSEMNVSTLELGDSALYLCASSTGQGGNQPQHFGDGTRLSIL.

CDR3 loop: CASSGTGASTSTDTQYF. The CDR3, as DNA: TGCGCCAGCTCCGGGACAGGGGCCTCAACTAGCACAGATACGCAGTATTTT. The chain is built from TRBV5-1 and TRBJ2-3; 10 bases agree with TRBD1. The CDR3 totals 17 residues. V was pared by 7 bases and J by 0 bases, with 11 bases of the junction left unmatched. From germline, CDR1 is SGHRS and CDR2 YFSETQ.

V and J are TRBV5-1 and TRBJ2-3, with D perhaps TRBD2 (6 bases). Trimming removed 1 base at V and 6 bases at J, with 15 bases between. Germline lookup yields CDR1 SGHRS and CDR2 YFSETQ. CDR3 length equals 15 residues. The CDR3: CASSLPGTYGDTQYF. CDR3 sequence (DNA): TGCGCCAGCAGCTTGCCCGGGACTTATGGGGATACGCAGTATTTT.